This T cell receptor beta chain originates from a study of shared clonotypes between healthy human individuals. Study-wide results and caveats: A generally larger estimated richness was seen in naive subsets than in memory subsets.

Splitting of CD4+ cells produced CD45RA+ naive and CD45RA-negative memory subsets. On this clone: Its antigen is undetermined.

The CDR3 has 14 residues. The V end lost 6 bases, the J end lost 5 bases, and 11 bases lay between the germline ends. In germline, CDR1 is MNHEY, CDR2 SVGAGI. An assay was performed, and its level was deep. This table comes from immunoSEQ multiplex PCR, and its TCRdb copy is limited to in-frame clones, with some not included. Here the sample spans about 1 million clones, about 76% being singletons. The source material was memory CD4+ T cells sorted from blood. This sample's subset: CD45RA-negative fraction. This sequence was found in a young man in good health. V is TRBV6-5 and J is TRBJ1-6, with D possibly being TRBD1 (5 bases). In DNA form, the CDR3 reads TGTGCCAGCAGGGGGGAAATTGATAATTCACCCCTCCACTTT. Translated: CASRGEIDNSPLHF.